This T cell receptor (beta chain) was identified in a study of cytomegalovirus exposure and HLA in healthy donors. The CDR3 loop spans 16 amino acids. Germline V CDR1 and CDR2: SGHRS, YFSETQ. V lost 3 bases to trimming and J lost 1 base; unmatched junction nucleotides: 4. To note about this clone: Antigen: not known.

Generated by immunoSEQ multiplex PCR, the TCRdb table keeps only in-frame clones and is missing some. The data show approximately 120,000 clones, about 88% seen once. Study outcomes and limitations: Cytomegalovirus status was reportedly diagnosed by the classifier with high specificity and sensitivity.

This chain joins TRBV5-1 and TRBJ2-1; TRBD2 aligns across 10 bases. The TCR comes from a woman aged 18-30 years in good health and CMV-seronegative. Sequencing was performed on PBMCs. This chain's CDR3 is CASSSGTSASYNEQFF. The CDR3 DNA follows: TGCGCCAGCAGCTCCGGGACTAGCGCGTCCTACAATGAGCAGTTCTTC.